This TCR beta chain was found in a study of radiotherapy plus CTLA-4 blockade in lung cancer. Assay used: immunoSEQ multiplex PCR; TCRdb lists only in-frame clones, some missing. This sample has around 56,000 clones; 65% to 80% occur once, and the top ten carry 16%. Remarks on this clone: Sequence at one end of the junction differs from germline and may be a read error.

Germline V gene sequence: CDR1 SSHAT, CDR2 FNYEAQ (reference sequence). The CDR3 is 13 residues long. V and J are TRBV7-7 and TRBJ2-3; D gene uncertain. The sequence came from a human donor with non-small cell lung cancer who had a complete response to radiotherapy plus ipilimumab. The sequenced sample was peripheral blood, obtained from a patient treated with radiotherapy plus ipilimumab. CDR3 in amino acids: CASSLQGEDTQYF. The CDR3 coding sequence is TGTGCTAGCAGCTTACAAGGAGAAGATACGCAGTATTTT. Full variable domain (rest looked up from reference TRBV7-7 and TRBJ2-3): GAGVSQSPRYKVTKRGQDVTLRCDPISSHATLYWYQQALGQGPEFLTYFNYEAQPDKSGLPSDRFSAERPEGSISTLTIQRTEQRDSAMYRCASSLQGEDTQYFGPGTRLTVL.